This TCR beta chain was sequenced for a study of regulatory T cells in long-lasting Graves disease. Study outcomes and limitations: New patients shared about 880 public clonotypes, fewer than the 2,500 to 3,000 shared by persistent patients. Limited samples may have lowered accuracy.

Time point indicated: newly diagnosed GD, antithyroid drugs for less than 3 months. Isolated PBMC RNA provided the starting material for the TCR library. Assembly of TCR beta libraries relied on iRepertoire HTBI primers together with Arm-PCR of CDR3 regions. TCRdb independently ran MiXCR on the multiplex PCR reads; one entry per CDR3 protein. The sample lists 400,000 to 500,000 distinct CDR3 sequences, 13% to 15% occurring once. A note on this clonotype: The antigen is unknown.

This sample also appeared in a second study, on T cells in Graves' hyperthyroidism and ophthalmopathy. From that second work: The primer set for the first-round RT-PCR of the TCR CDR3 was HTBI.

The sequenced sample was peripheral blood mononuclear cells (PBMCs), obtained at new diagnosis, from a patient treated with antithyroid drugs. The clonotype originates from a woman in her 50s with Graves disease.

CDR3 amino acids: CSAESGRAGWETQYF. The CDR3 coding sequence is TGCAGTGCTGAGAGCGGGAGGGCCGGATGGGAGACCCAGTACTTC. The rearrangement joins TRBV20-1 to TRBJ2-3; 10 bases are a match to TRBD2. Matching the DNA end better, TRBJ2-5 makes the J call doubtful. Germline assignment: CDR1 DFQATT and CDR2 SNEGSKA (reference sequence). This CDR3 comprises 15 residues.